These 25 T cell receptor beta chains originate from one sample sequenced in a study of vaccination and CD4 T cells after COVID-19 (dated 2022 in TCRdb). The library was obtained by PCR. TCRdb records Illumina iSeq 100 as the sequencer. DNA from cultured CD4+ T cells was subjected to TCR sequencing with the Oncomine TCR Beta short-read assay at the Johns Hopkins FTIC core. TCRdb reanalyzed the raw reads on its own, using fastp at Q25 for trimming and MiXCR for clone calling, and kept in-frame beta chains. Every distinct CDR3 protein forms one entry, paired with its most common genes and DNA. The sample includes 4,000 to 4,500 distinct CDR3 sequences, with approximately 22% observed a single time. The ten largest clones capture about 49% of the sample. What the treatment or condition label conveys for this sample: approximately 9-day PBMC culture with coronavirus spike peptide pools or control peptides (ViraFEST assay).

These receptors' targets are unknown. The specimen was CD4+ T cells from blood, cultured in vitro, collected after SARS-CoV-2 vaccination. These TCRs come from a human donor who had recovered from COVID-19.

In this sample, this clonotype is medium-sized. The chain combines TRBV7-8 with TRBJ2-5; unclear D gene. This CDR3 has 12 amino acids. The germline CDR1 and CDR2 sequences are SGHVS and FQNEAQ. The ends were cut back, 5 bases at V and 5 bases at J, with 9 bases in the middle. DNA for the CDR3: TGTGCCAGCAGCAAAAGCTTGGAGACCCAGTACTTC. This encodes CASSKSLETQYF. The whole variable domain, remainder taken from reference TRBV7-8 and TRBJ2-5, is GAGVSQSPRYKVAKRGQDVALRCDPISGHVSLFWYQQALGQGPEFLTYFQNEAQLDKSGLPSDRFFAERPEGSVSTLKIQRTQQEDSAVYLCASSKSLETQYFGPGTRLLVL.

This clonotype turned up a few times. This chain uses TRBV28 with TRBJ1-2; unclear D gene. Trimming removed 3 bases from V and 8 bases from J, with 10 bases in between. Germline assignment: CDR1 MDHEN and CDR2 SYDVKM. The length of the CDR3 is 12 residues. The CDR3: CASSLSFAGYTF. The CDR3 coding sequence is TGTGCCAGCAGTTTGAGTTTCGCGGGCTACACCTTC.

CDR3 sequence: CASSVWAGTGGGGANVLTF. The CDR3, as DNA: TGTGCCAGCAGCGTATGGGCGGGGACGGGAGGCGGTGGGGCCAACGTCCTGACTTTC. The chain employs TRBV9 and TRBJ2-6; TRBD2 matches at 7 bases. With V trimmed by 1 base and J by 3 bases, 13 bases remained unmatched. The CDR3 is 19 amino acids. Germline V gene data show CDR1 as SGDLS and CDR2 as YYNGEE.

This clonotype was seen a handful of times. The V gene is TRBV28, the J gene TRBJ1-5; D is undetermined. V lost 4 bases, J lost 8 bases, and 15 bases lay in between. The CDR3 runs to 14 residues. Germline V CDR1 and CDR2: MDHEN, SYDVKM. The CDR3 region is CASSSPLEVEPQHF. DNA of the CDR3: TGTGCCAGCAGTTCCCCTCTCGAGGTCGAGCCCCAGCATTTT.

This clonotype was counted ten times or more. The chain combines TRBV20-1 with TRBJ1-2; a possible D gene is TRBD1 (6 bases). Germline-derived CDR1 and CDR2 are DFQATT and SNEGSKA (reference sequence). V was trimmed by 6 bases and J by 4 bases, leaving 21 bases between them. CDR3 length: 15 residues. In DNA form, the CDR3 reads TGCAGTGCCTTCCTAACAGGGAAAAGGGCCTATGGCTACACCTTC. Its translation: CSAFLTGKRAYGYTF.

This clonotype is labeled as medium-sized. The chain links TRBV6-1 to TRBJ1-6; the D is unclear. This CDR3 is 14 amino acids long. From germline, CDR1 is MNHNS and CDR2 SASEGT. V gave up 5 bases and J gave up 7 bases, with 12 bases separating them. DNA of the CDR3: TGTGCCAGCAGTAAAGGGAGCTCCAATTCACCCCTCCACTTT. It translates to CASSKGSSNSPLHF.

The gene calls are TRBV20-1 and TRBJ2-3; maybe TRBD1 (6 bases). In germline, CDR1 is DFQATT, CDR2 SNEGSKA (reference sequence). Trimming pared 0 bases from V and 2 bases from J, leaving 12 bases between. This CDR3 region has 15 residues. The chain's CDR3 is CSARDQRQVTDTQYF. The CDR3, as DNA: TGCAGTGCTAGAGATCAGAGACAGGTCACAGATACGCAGTATTTT.

The chain links TRBV20-1 to TRBJ2-1, with 7 bases identical to TRBD2. V dropped 3 bases and J dropped 7; count of bases not matched to a gene: 18. CDR3 length: 17 residues. The germline V gene has CDR1 DFQATT and CDR2 SNEGSKA (reference sequence). The chain's CDR3 is CSARGDLSGPTGNEQFF. In DNA, the CDR3 is TGCAGTGCTAGGGGGGACCTTAGCGGGCCGACGGGGAATGAGCAGTTCTTC.

This clonotype was found many times. This rearrangement joins TRBV19 to TRBJ2-5; TRBD2 might be the D (6 bases). CDR1 is LNHDA, CDR2 SQIVND, per germline (reference sequence). Trimming took off 5 bases at V and 5 bases at J, with 24 bases between the two ends. This CDR3 contains 17 residues. The CDR3: CASSGGYGRASWETQYF. The CDR3 coding sequence is TGTGCCAGTAGTGGGGGGTATGGTAGGGCATCGTGGGAGACCCAGTACTTC.

This clonotype showed up just a few times. This sequence joins TRBV29-1 and TRBJ1-1; maybe TRBD1 (5 bases). The CDR3 contains 10 residues. Trimming shortened V by 6 bases and J by 7 bases, and 9 bases separated the two germline ends. Germline V gives CDR1 SQVTM, CDR2 ANQGSEA. The CDR3 nucleotides read TGCAGCGTACGGGGGTATGAAGCTTTCTTT. Its translation is CSVRGYEAFF.

This chain links TRBV19 with TRBJ2-7, with 11 bases fitting TRBD1. With V trimmed by 5 bases and J by 1 base, 4 bases remained unmatched. The CDR3 runs to 15 residues. Per germline, CDR1 LNHDA and CDR2 SQIVND (reference sequence). The CDR3 loop reads CASSLRDRGSYEQYF. CDR3 coding DNA: TGTGCCAGTAGTTTAAGGGACAGGGGGTCCTACGAGCAGTACTTC.

This clonotype has at least ten counts. The rearrangement uses TRBV5-4 and TRBJ2-5; 8 bases agree with TRBD1. The V and J ends lost 4 bases and 5 bases, in that order; junction bases with no gene match: 10. The CDR3 runs to 15 residues. From germline, CDR1 is SGHNT and CDR2 YYREEE (reference sequence). The CDR3, as DNA: TGTGCCAGCAGCCACGGGACAGGCGCTGGGGAGACCCAGTACTTC. Protein sequence: CASSHGTGAGETQYF. Variable domain in full (rest from reference TRBV5-4 and TRBJ2-5): ETGVTQSPTHLIKTRGQQVTLRCSSQSGHNTVSWYQQALGQGPQFIFQYYREEENGRGNFPPRFSGLQFPNYSSELNVNALELDDSALYLCASSHGTGAGETQYFGPGTRLLVL.

The chain recombines TRBV29-1 with TRBJ2-7, with TRBD2 matching 8 bases. The J segment lost 2 bases and the V segment lost 0 bases, leaving 3 bases of the junction unmatched. Germline CDR1 reads SQVTM; CDR2 reads ANQGSEA. CDR3 length equals 14 residues. This CDR3 reads CSVEDGLAPYEQYF. DNA for the CDR3: TGCAGCGTTGAAGACGGACTAGCTCCCTACGAGCAGTACTTC.

This chain connects TRBV15 to TRBJ2-4; TRBD1 aligns across 7 bases. CDR1 LNHNV and CDR2 YYDKDF come from the germline V gene (reference sequence). This CDR3 spans 15 amino acids. V dropped 3 bases and J dropped 6; count of bases not matched to a gene: 8. The CDR3 bases are TGTGCCACCAGCAGGTACGGACAGGCCCTAAACATTCAGTACTTC. It encodes CATSRYGQALNIQYF.

Of note for this clonotype: A read error is the likely source, as a far larger clone sits one nucleotide away. V gene TRBV7-9 combines with J gene TRBJ2-7; maybe TRBD2 (5 bases). Between the trimmed V and J ends, which lost 3 bases and 7 bases, there was a span of 16 bases. Germline values: CDR1 SEHNR, CDR2 FQNEAQ (reference sequence). The CDR3 runs to 14 residues. CDR3 residues: CASSFRPTRDEQYF. As DNA, the CDR3 is TGTGCCAGCAGCTTTAGGCCGACGAGGGATGAGCAGTACTTC.

Only a few counts were recorded for this clonotype. V usage is TRBV6-4 and J usage is TRBJ2-1, with TRBD1 identical over 8 bases. V lost 6 bases to trimming and J lost 6 bases; unmatched junction nucleotides: 7. The CDR3 loop spans 14 amino acids. The germline CDR1 and CDR2 sequences are MRHNA and SNTAGT. This chain's CDR3 is CASSRDRLSNEQFF. CDR3 bases: TGTGCCAGCAGCCGGGACAGGCTAAGCAATGAGCAGTTCTTC.

The V gene is TRBV7-9, the J gene TRBJ2-2; TRBD1 might be the D (5 bases). V gave up 7 bases and J gave up 4 bases, with 13 bases separating them. In germline, CDR1 is SEHNR, CDR2 FQNEAQ (reference sequence). This CDR3 comprises 14 residues. The chain's CDR3 is CASMLTATTGELFF. DNA for the CDR3: TGTGCCAGCATGTTGACAGCTACCACCGGGGAGCTGTTTTTT.

There are a few counts of this clonotype. The V call is TRBV19, the J call TRBJ1-1, with D tentatively TRBD1 (5 bases). This CDR3 is built from 15 residues. V was cut by 1 base and J by 4 bases, with 13 bases left in between. In germline, CDR1 is LNHDA, CDR2 SQIVND (reference sequence). This CDR3 is CASSIALFGGTEAFF. Here the CDR3 DNA reads TGTGCCAGTAGTATAGCCCTTTTTGGGGGCACTGAAGCTTTCTTT.

Only a few counts were recorded for this clonotype. The chain combines TRBV24-1 with TRBJ2-3; 7 bases match TRBD2. With 5 bases clipped from V and 1 base from J, the junction kept 5 bases outside the gene matches. The CDR3 runs 15 residues. Germline CDR1 reads KGHDR; CDR2 reads SFDVKD. CDR3 region: CATSAAGEGTDTQYF. As DNA, the CDR3 is TGTGCCACCAGTGCGGCGGGGGAAGGCACAGATACGCAGTATTTT.

By share of the sample, this clonotype is medium-sized. The gene calls are TRBV7-2 and TRBJ1-2; D is unresolved. This CDR3 spans 11 amino acids. The V end was cut by 4 bases, the J end by 4 bases, with 4 bases between. In germline, CDR1 is SGHTA, CDR2 FQGNSA. This CDR3 reads CASSSSYGYTF. CDR3 coding DNA: TGTGCCAGCAGCTCATCCTATGGCTACACCTTC.

The chain links TRBV20-1 to TRBJ2-7; the match to TRBD1 covers 7 bases. The trim removed 0 bases at V and 0 bases at J, leaving 5 bases unmatched. The CDR3 covers 15 residues. Germline loops: CDR1 DFQATT, CDR2 SNEGSKA (reference sequence). Written as DNA, the CDR3 is TGCAGTGCTAGAGATCCGACAGGGTCCTCCTACGAGCAGTACTTC. Translating it yields CSARDPTGSSYEQYF.

This clonotype is medium-sized. This chain links TRBV20-1 with TRBJ2-3; 10 bases are a match to TRBD2. This CDR3 has 18 residues. Germline V gene data show CDR1 as DFQATT and CDR2 as SNEGSKA (reference sequence). V shed 0 bases, J shed 1 base, and the junction held 10 bases outside the gene matches. For the CDR3, the DNA is TGCAGTGCTAGAGAGGAGCGGGGGGGCCTCGGGGGCACAGATACGCAGTATTTT. It codes for CSAREERGGLGGTDTQYF.

This clonotype has just a few counts. The genes are TRBV19 and TRBJ1-2, with a tentative D call TRBD1 (6 bases). V was clipped by 7 bases and J by 2 bases, with 23 bases between them. The CDR3 has 17 residues. The germline V gene encodes CDR1 LNHDA and CDR2 SQIVND (reference sequence). DNA for the CDR3: TGTGCCAGTACCCACCGGACAGTCCTGTCCTTGAACTATGGCTACACCTTC. Amino acids: CASTHRTVLSLNYGYTF.

J is TRBJ2-7 and V is TRBV7-9; D unclear. The V and J ends lost 1 base and 4 bases respectively, with 14 bases between them. The germline V gene encodes CDR1 SEHNR and CDR2 FQNEAQ (reference sequence). The CDR3 runs to 15 residues. The CDR3 protein is CASSLVEGFLYEQYF. The CDR3 bases are TGTGCCAGCAGCTTAGTTGAAGGATTTTTATACGAGCAGTACTTC.

J is TRBJ1-2 and V is TRBV4-1; 8 bases are shared with TRBD1. Germline V gives CDR1 MGHRA, CDR2 YSYEKL. CDR3 length equals 14 residues. V lost 0 bases and J lost 8; bases outside the gene matches: 5. This chain's CDR3 is CASSQEVRGRGYTF. The DNA for the CDR3 is TGCGCCAGCAGCCAAGAGGTCAGGGGGCGAGGCTACACCTTC.